The clone carrying this T cell receptor beta chain has more than one count but fewer than ten. The data were obtained in a study of blood T cell repertoires in COVID-19. Sequenced by immunoSEQ multiplex PCR; TCRdb stores in-frame clones only, minus some. The sample holds over 200,000 clones, roughly 80% seen once. Material for sequencing was peripheral blood. The TCR was taken from a woman of 80 years or more with COVID-19, enrolled during active disease.

In nucleotides, the CDR3 is TGTGCCAGTAGCCAATTCAGGGGTGAGCAGTTCTTC. Protein product: CASSQFRGEQFF. The V gene is TRBV19, the J gene TRBJ2-1, with D perhaps matching TRBD1 (6 bases). The V gene lost 6 bases and the J gene lost 9 bases, with 12 bases spanning the gap. Germline V gene lookup returns CDR1 LNHDA and CDR2 SQIVND (reference sequence). This CDR3 has 12 amino acids.